Below, 25 T cell receptor beta chains from the same sample are listed, as sequenced in a study of breast tumors, draining lymph nodes, adjacent tissues. TCRdb re-analysed the multiplex PCR reads in MiXCR, keeping a single row per CDR3 protein. The data contain approximately 230,000 distinct CDR3 sequences, approximately 36% of them singletons. Samples came from axillary lymph nodes draining the breast cancer. Input material: axillary lymph node tissue. These receptors all come from a female donor with breast cancer. Some clones in this sample may be carry-over from other donors' samples.

The gene calls are TRBV27 and TRBJ2-7; D may be TRBD1 (7 bases). This CDR3 is 15 amino acids long. V was pared by 8 bases and J by 5 bases, with 22 bases between. Germline V gives CDR1 MNHEY, CDR2 SMNVEV (reference sequence). The CDR3 nucleotides read TGTGCCAGCTCCCCAGGGGGGTCGGGGATAAACGAGCAGTACTTC. As protein: CASSPGGSGINEQYF.

This clonotype has a count of ten or more. The V call is TRBV9, the J call TRBJ2-3; 7 bases are shared with TRBD1. V gave up 1 base and J gave up 4 bases; unmatched junction bases: 3. From germline, CDR1 is SGDLS and CDR2 YYNGEE. The CDR3 sequence is 14 residues long. This chain's CDR3 is CASSVPGTADTQYF. In nucleotides, the CDR3 is TGTGCCAGCAGCGTACCAGGGACAGCAGATACGCAGTATTTT.

This clonotype was counted many times. The CDR3 here is CSAWTGDQPQHF. The DNA of the CDR3 is TGCAGCGCCTGGACAGGGGATCAGCCCCAGCATTTT. The chain joins TRBV29-1 to TRBJ1-5, with 9 bases fitting TRBD1. The CDR3 runs to 12 residues. Unmatched junction bases numbered 3, after V lost 7 bases and J lost 5 bases. Germline CDR1 is SQVTM and CDR2 is ANQGSEA.

This clonotype has at least ten counts. This chain joins TRBV30 and TRBJ1-3; no definite D call. Trimming cost V 2 bases and J 7 bases, with 12 bases left between them. Germline loops: CDR1 GTSNPN, CDR2 SVGIG (reference sequence). The CDR3 totals 13 residues. As DNA, the CDR3 is TGTGCCTGGAGTAGGGTCAGCTTGAACACCATATATTTT. Translation gives CAWSRVSLNTIYF.

The chain uses TRBV11-2 and TRBJ2-5, with D maybe TRBD2 (6 bases). This CDR3 spans 14 amino acids. The V end was cut by 2 bases, the J end by 7 bases, with 14 bases between. The germline V gene encodes CDR1 SGHAT and CDR2 FQNNGV. CDR3 region: CASSLTSGRSTQYF. The CDR3 DNA reads TGTGCCAGCAGCTTAACTTCAGGGAGGTCGACCCAGTACTTC.

The chain links TRBV20-1 to TRBJ2-7; 8 bases fit TRBD1. This CDR3 spans 14 amino acids. Trimming removed 0 bases from V and 6 bases from J; junction bases left unmatched: 7. The germline CDR1 and CDR2 sequences are DFQATT and SNEGSKA (reference sequence). This CDR3 is CSARDHQDRAEQYF. The DNA for the CDR3 is TGCAGTGCTAGAGATCACCAGGACAGGGCCGAGCAGTACTTC.

This clonotype was found many times. This chain uses TRBV24-1 with TRBJ2-1; 13 bases are a match to TRBD2. The germline V gene has CDR1 KGHDR and CDR2 SFDVKD. Trimming took 5 bases from V and 5 from J; bases not matched to a gene: 8. The CDR3 extends over 17 amino acids. The CDR3 DNA is TGTGCCACCAGTGGCAGGTCCGGGACTAGCGGGGACAATGAGCAGTTCTTC. It specifies CATSGRSGTSGDNEQFF.

The J gene is TRBJ2-3, the V gene TRBV4-2; possible D gene TRBD2, 7 bases. The CDR3 consists of 17 residues. Trimming removed 3 bases at V and 5 bases at J, with 21 bases between. CDR1 is LGHNA, CDR2 YNFKEQ, per germline. DNA of the CDR3: TGTGCCAGCAGCCAGGGAGGGGGGGGTGGGTTTAGAGATACGCAGTATTTT. This codes for CASSQGGGGGFRDTQYF.

The chain carries TRBV10-3 and TRBJ1-1; D gene ambiguous. The germline V gene encodes CDR1 ENHRY and CDR2 SYGVKD. The CDR3 runs 12 residues. V was trimmed by 2 bases and J by 6 bases, leaving 7 bases between them. The chain's CDR3 is CAISEIGAEAFF. In DNA form, the CDR3 reads TGTGCCATCAGTGAGATCGGCGCTGAAGCTTTCTTT.

This clonotype showed up many times. The rearrangement uses TRBV5-4 and TRBJ2-7; 7 bases are shared with TRBD1. The CDR3 runs 14 residues. Trimming cost V 4 bases and J 2 bases; bases outside gene matches: 6. Germline V gene lookup returns CDR1 SGHNT and CDR2 YYREEE (reference sequence). Here the CDR3 DNA reads TGTGCCAGCAGCGCACATCAGGGGGCCTACGAGCAGTACTTC. Amino acid sequence: CASSAHQGAYEQYF.

As regards this clonotype: An end of the junction differs from the germline gene, which may be a read error. This chain connects TRBV5-1 to TRBJ1-2, with D unclear. The CDR3 runs to 16 residues. Germline CDR1 and CDR2: SGHRS and YFSETQ. The DNA for the CDR3 is TGTGCCAGCGGCTTGTATATGGGGAATTCCCACTATGGCTACACCTTC. Its protein product is CASGLYMGNSHYGYTF.

This clonotype has ten or more counts. CDR3 sequence: CASSPGVRTDTQYF. The DNA of the CDR3 is TGTGCCAGCAGCCCAGGGGTTCGCACAGATACGCAGTATTTT. The chain employs TRBV9 and TRBJ2-3; a possible D gene is TRBD1 (6 bases). The CDR3 is made up of 14 amino acids. The V end was cut by 4 bases, the J end by 1 base, with 10 bases between. Germline V gene sequence: CDR1 SGDLS, CDR2 YYNGEE.

This clonotype appeared many times. The gene calls are TRBV9 and TRBJ2-2; 10 nucleotides agree with TRBD2. Germline-derived CDR1 and CDR2 are SGDLS and YYNGEE. The CDR3 contains 17 residues. Losses at the gene ends were 0 bases for V and 5 bases for J; bases not matched to a gene: 7. This CDR3 reads CASSVAPSGGLTGELFF. The CDR3 region has the DNA TGTGCCAGCAGCGTAGCTCCTAGCGGGGGACTTACCGGGGAGCTGTTTTTT.

The gene calls are TRBV3-2 and TRBJ2-2; TRBD1 reflects the table's D call only, with no check against the DNA. TRBV3-2 is a documented pseudogene. The CDR3 has 17 amino acids. The CDR3 protein is CASSQDRRAGVIGELFF. The CDR3 DNA sequence: TGTGCCAGCAGCCAAGATAGGCGGGCAGGGGTTATCGGGGAGCTGTTTTTT.

The gene calls are TRBV28 and TRBJ2-1, with 9 bases lining up with TRBD1. This CDR3 is built from 16 residues. The junction had 14 bases not matched to a gene; V was cut back by 11 bases and J by 3 bases. Germline V CDR1 and CDR2: MDHEN, SYDVKM. CDR3 sequence reads: CAGRPLDRGFYNEQFF. In DNA form, the CDR3 reads TGTGCCGGACGCCCGCTGGACAGGGGATTCTACAATGAGCAGTTCTTC.

This clonotype was counted ten times or more. The gene calls are TRBV15 and TRBJ1-6, with unresolved D. V was shortened by 5 bases and J by 0 bases, with 5 bases between the two germline ends. CDR3 size: 14 residues. The germline V gene encodes CDR1 LNHNV and CDR2 YYDKDF (reference sequence). CDR3 nucleotides: TGTGCCACCAGCGGCAGCTCCTATAATTCACCCCTCCACTTT. This encodes CATSGSSYNSPLHF.

At least ten counts were recorded for this clonotype. In DNA, the CDR3 is TGCAGTGCTAGAGGGGGACAGGGTGATCATTCACCCCTCCACTTT. This encodes CSARGGQGDHSPLHF. This chain uses TRBV20-1 with TRBJ1-6; 9 positions match TRBD1. CDR1 and CDR2 (germline): DFQATT, SNEGSKA (reference sequence). With 1 base clipped from V and 8 bases from J, the junction kept 6 bases outside the gene matches. The CDR3 covers 15 residues.

This clonotype occurred many times. V usage is TRBV20-1 and J usage is TRBJ1-6, with D perhaps matching TRBD1 (5 bases). Germline V gene sequence: CDR1 DFQATT, CDR2 SNEGSKA (reference sequence). The CDR3 covers 13 residues. Deletions cut 3 bases from V and 5 bases from J, with 8 bases between. CDR3 DNA sequence: TGCAGTGCTAGTCAGGGAAATAATTCACCCCTCCACTTT. Translated: CSASQGNNSPLHF.

The chain joins TRBV10-3 to TRBJ2-1; the match to TRBD1 covers 9 bases. This CDR3 is built from 15 residues. Looked up from germline, CDR1 is ENHRY and CDR2 is SYGVKD. Trimming took 6 bases from V and 6 from J; bases not matched to a gene: 9. In nucleotides, the CDR3 is TGTGCCATCAGAGCTACAGGGGGCTTAAGCAATGAGCAGTTCTTC. Amino acid sequence: CAIRATGGLSNEQFF.

This clonotype was detected many times. The chain employs TRBV5-6 and TRBJ2-5; perhaps D is TRBD1 or TRBD2 (5 bases each). The V and J ends lost 4 bases and 4 bases respectively, with 17 bases between them. The CDR3 consists of 15 residues. Germline V gene lookup returns CDR1 SGHDT and CDR2 YYEEEE. CDR3 in amino acids: CASSPPQGGGETQYF. Here the CDR3 DNA reads TGTGCCAGCAGCCCTCCCCAAGGTGGGGGAGAGACCCAGTACTTC.

As to this clonotype: A read error may explain this, as a much larger clone is one base away. This chain connects TRBV7-6 to TRBJ1-2; maybe TRBD1 (5 bases). Germline CDR1 and CDR2: SGHVS and FNYEAQ. CDR3 size: 16 residues. In nucleotides, the CDR3 is TGTGCCAGCAGCTCTGTCGCGGGGACCCTTAACTATGGCCACACCTTC. It is translated as CASSSVAGTLNYGHTF. The full variable domain, its missing parts supplied by reference TRBV7-6 and TRBJ1-2, is GAGVSQSPRYKVTKRGQDVALRCDPISGHVSLYWYRQALGQGPEFLTYFNYEAQQDKSGLPNDRFSAERPEGSISTLTIQRTEQRDSAMYRCASSSVAGTLNYGHTFGSGTRLTVV.

Comment on this clonotype: This could be a read error, since a much larger clone is one nucleotide away. V is TRBV5-4 and J is TRBJ1-2; no clear D. With 4 bases removed from V and 4 bases from J, the gap between germline ends came to 11 bases. The CDR3 extends over 13 amino acids. Germline V gene data show CDR1 as SGHNT and CDR2 as YYREEE (reference sequence). This chain's CDR3 is CASSRPSTYGYTF. In DNA form, the CDR3 reads TGTGCCAGCAGCCGGCCTTCTACCTATGGCTACACCTTC.

This clonotype was observed at least ten times. V gene TRBV19 combines with J gene TRBJ2-4, with D unclear. CDR3 length: 16 amino acids. Germline lookup yields CDR1 LNHDA and CDR2 SQIVND (reference sequence). Between the trimmed V and J ends, which lost 7 bases and 0 bases, there was a span of 16 bases. CDR3 loop: CASISTGTGAKNIQYF. The CDR3 DNA reads TGTGCCAGTATTTCGACGGGCACTGGAGCCAAAAACATTCAGTACTTC.

Regarding this clonotype: This may be a read error, as it is one base from a much larger clone. The rearrangement uses TRBV7-3 and TRBJ2-3, with D perhaps being TRBD1 or TRBD2 (6 bases each). V lost 1 base, J lost 4 bases, and 12 bases lay in between. CDR3 length equals 15 residues. Germline V gives CDR1 SGHTA, CDR2 FQGTGA. The CDR3 region has the DNA TGTGCCAGCAGCTTAATAGGGGGGACCCCAGATACGCAGTATTTT. Translating gives CASSLIGGTPDTQYF.

In this sample, this clonotype turned up many times. The chain recombines TRBV6-1 with TRBJ1-3; 7 bases align to TRBD1. The J segment lost 2 bases and the V segment lost 0 bases, leaving 1 base of the junction unmatched. CDR1 and CDR2 (germline): MNHNS, SASEGT. The CDR3 is made up of 15 amino acids. The CDR3 sequence is CASSEAGTAGNTIYF. The CDR3 nucleotides are TGTGCCAGCAGTGAAGCTGGGACAGCTGGAAACACCATATATTTT.